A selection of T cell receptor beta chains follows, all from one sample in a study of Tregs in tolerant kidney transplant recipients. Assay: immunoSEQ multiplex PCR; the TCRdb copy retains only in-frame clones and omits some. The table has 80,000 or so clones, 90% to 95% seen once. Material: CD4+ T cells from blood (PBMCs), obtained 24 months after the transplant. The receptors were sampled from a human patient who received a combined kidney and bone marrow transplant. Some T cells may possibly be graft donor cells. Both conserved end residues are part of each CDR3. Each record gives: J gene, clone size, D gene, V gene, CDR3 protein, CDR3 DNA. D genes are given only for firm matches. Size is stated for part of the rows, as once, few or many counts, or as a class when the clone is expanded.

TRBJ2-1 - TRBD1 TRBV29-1 CSVEVSPYIPPFPARQGRGNEQFF TGCAGCGTTGAAGTATCCCCGTACATCCCCCCGTTTCCCGCCCGACAGGGACGGGGAAATGAGCAGTTCTTC
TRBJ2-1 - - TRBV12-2 CASRPEVIDRGNEQFF TGTGCAAGTCGCCCAGAAGTAATAGACAGGGGCAATGAGCAGTTCTTC
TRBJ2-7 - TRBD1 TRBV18 CASHYTGEYEQYF TGTGCCAGCCATTATACAGGGGAATACGAGCAGTACTTC
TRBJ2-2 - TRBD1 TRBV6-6 CASTTGTGGSGELFF TGTGCCAGCACAACGGGGACAGGGGGGTCCGGGGAGCTGTTTTTT
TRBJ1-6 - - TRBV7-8 CASSFWTLNSPLHF TGTGCCAGCAGCTTTTGGACACTTAATTCACCCCTCCACTTT
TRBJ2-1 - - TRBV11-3 CASRAEGEQFF TGTGCCAGCAGAGCCGAGGGTGAGCAGTTCTTC
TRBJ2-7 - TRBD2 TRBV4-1 CASSPPTSGPYEQYF TGCGCCAGCAGCCCCCCGACTAGCGGCCCCTACGAGCAGTACTTC
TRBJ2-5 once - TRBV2 CASSEGGGYSRTQYF TGTGCCAGCAGTGAAGGGGGGGGCTACTCGCGGACCCAGTACTTC
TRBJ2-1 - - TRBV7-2 CASSSDGTRNEQFF TGTGCCAGCAGCTCAGACGGGACTCGCAATGAGCAGTTCTTC
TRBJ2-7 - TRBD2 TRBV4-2 CASSQVSGRLYEQYF TGTGCCAGCAGCCAAGTTAGCGGGAGATTGTACGAGCAGTACTTC
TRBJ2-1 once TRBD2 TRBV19 CASSMIGGSSYNEQFF TGTGCCAGTAGTATGATAGGCGGGAGCTCCTACAATGAGCAGTTCTTC
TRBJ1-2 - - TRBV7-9 CASILYSSDSPRGYTF TGTGCCAGCATCCTCTACTCCTCGGACAGCCCTCGCGGCTACACCTTC
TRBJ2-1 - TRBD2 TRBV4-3 CASSQDLGYGGRPRNEQFF TGCGCCAGCAGCCAAGATCTAGGGTACGGCGGGAGGCCGAGGAATGAGCAGTTCTTC
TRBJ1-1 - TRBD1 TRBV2 CASLDRGWTEAFF TGTGCCAGCCTCGACAGGGGATGGACTGAAGCTTTCTTT
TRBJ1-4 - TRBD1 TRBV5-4 CASSSDRGSEKLFF TGTGCCAGCAGCTCGGACAGGGGTTCTGAAAAACTGTTTTTT
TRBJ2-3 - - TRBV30 CAWDSLGTADTQYF TGTGCCTGGGACTCTTTGGGGACTGCAGATACGCAGTATTTT
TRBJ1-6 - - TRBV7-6 CASSLVTGNSPLHF TGTGCCAGCAGCTTAGTTACGGGGAATTCACCCCTCCACTTT
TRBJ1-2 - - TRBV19 CASSIGAGVLHLHGYTF TGTGCCAGTAGTATAGGGGCAGGGGTGCTGCATCTGCATGGCTACACCTTC
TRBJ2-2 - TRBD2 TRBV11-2 CASSLAGTTIGELFF TGTGCCAGCAGCTTAGCGGGGACTACCATCGGGGAGCTGTTTTTT
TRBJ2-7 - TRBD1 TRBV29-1 CSVERTGGADEQYF TGCAGCGTTGAACGGACAGGGGGCGCGGACGAGCAGTACTTC
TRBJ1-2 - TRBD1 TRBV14 CASSQEGRQGGGYTF TGTGCCAGCAGCCAAGAAGGTCGGCAGGGGGGAGGCTACACCTTC
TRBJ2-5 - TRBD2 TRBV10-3 CAIKAGVRETQYF TGTGCCATCAAGGCGGGAGTACGTGAGACCCAGTACTTC
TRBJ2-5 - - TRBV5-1 CASSLSGSGEETQYF TGCGCCAGCAGCTTGTCCGGGAGTGGGGAAGAGACCCAGTACTTC
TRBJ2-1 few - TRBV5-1 CARPRQGLYNEQFF TGCGCCAGACCGAGACAGGGACTCTACAATGAGCAGTTCTTC
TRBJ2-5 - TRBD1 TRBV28 CASSLTGGAETQYF TGTGCCAGCAGTTTAACAGGGGGCGCGGAGACCCAGTACTTC
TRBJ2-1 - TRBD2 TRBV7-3 CASSSRLASYNEQFF TGTGCCAGCAGCTCGCGACTAGCCTCCTACAATGAGCAGTTCTTC
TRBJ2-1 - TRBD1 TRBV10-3 CAIRNRGLGDEQFF TGTGCCATCAGAAACAGGGGGCTTGGGGATGAGCAGTTCTTC
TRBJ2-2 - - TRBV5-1 CASSSKARVNTGELFF TGCGCCAGCAGCTCAAAAGCACGGGTGAACACCGGGGAGCTGTTTTTT
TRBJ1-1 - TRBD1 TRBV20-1 CSAGTAEEAFF TGCAGTGCTGGGACAGCTGAAGAAGCTTTCTTT
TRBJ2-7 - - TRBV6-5 CASSRGSYEQYF TGTGCCAGCAGCAGGGGCTCCTACGAGCAGTACTTC
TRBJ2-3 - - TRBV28 CASSLTRGATDTQYF TGTGCCAGCAGTTTAACTCGGGGGGCCACAGATACGCAGTATTTT
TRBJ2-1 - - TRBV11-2 CASSLTQARAHEQFF TGTGCCAGCAGCCTGACCCAAGCCAGGGCCCATGAGCAGTTCTTC
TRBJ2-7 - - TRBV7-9 CASSPRGLLTYEQYF TGTGCCAGCAGCCCCCGAGGGCTACTAACCTACGAGCAGTACTTC
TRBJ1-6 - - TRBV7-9 CASSLNSNSPLHF TGTGCCAGCAGCTTAAACTCCAATTCACCCCTCCACTTT
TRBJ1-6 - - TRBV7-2 CASSPLGGWPYNSPLHF TGTGCCAGCAGCCCTCTGGGGGGGTGGCCCTATAATTCACCCCTCCACTTT
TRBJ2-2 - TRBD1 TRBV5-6 CASSIRGRGGELFF TGTGCCAGCAGCATCAGGGGGCGAGGCGGGGAGCTGTTTTTT
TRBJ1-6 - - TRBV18 CASPPTPGLGSPLHF TGTGCCAGCCCACCTACCCCGGGGTTGGGTTCACCCCTCCACTTT
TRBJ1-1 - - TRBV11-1 CASSYQPSGLRTEAFF TGTGCCAGCAGCTATCAACCCTCAGGGTTGCGCACTGAAGCTTTCTTT
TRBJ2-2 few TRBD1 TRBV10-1 CASSDGQGAAGELFF TGCGCCAGCAGTGACGGGCAGGGGGCGGCCGGGGAGCTGTTTTTT
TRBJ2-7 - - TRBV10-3 CATHNRGNYEQYF TGTGCCACCCACAATAGGGGTAACTACGAGCAGTACTTC
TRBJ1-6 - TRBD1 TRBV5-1 CASSSRDRRNSPLHF TGCGCCAGCAGCTCCCGGGACAGGAGGAATTCACCCCTCCACTTT
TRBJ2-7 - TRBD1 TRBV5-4 CASSTGTVQGHEQYF TGTGCCAGCAGCACCGGGACAGTCCAAGGCCACGAGCAGTACTTC
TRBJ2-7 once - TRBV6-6 CASSGLGGSYEQYF TGTGCCAGCAGCGGTCTTGGCGGGTCCTACGAGCAGTACTTC
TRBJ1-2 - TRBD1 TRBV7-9 CASSHAGGRGTEANYGYTF TGTGCCAGCAGCCACGCGGGGGGGAGAGGGACAGAGGCTAACTATGGCTACACCTTC
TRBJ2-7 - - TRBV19 CASSIDSQPHYEQYF TGTGCCAGTAGTATTGACAGCCAGCCCCACTACGAGCAGTACTTC
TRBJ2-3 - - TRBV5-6 CASRSGRADTQYF TGTGCCAGCAGGTCGGGTAGAGCAGATACGCAGTATTTT
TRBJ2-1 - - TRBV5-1 CASSLDLARYNEQFF TGCGCCAGCAGCTTGGATCTAGCTAGGTACAATGAGCAGTTCTTC
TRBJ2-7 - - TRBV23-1 CASSQSTLISGTFTSYEQYF TGCGCCAGCAGTCAATCGACCCTTATTTCCGGGACTTTCACCTCCTACGAGCAGTACTTC
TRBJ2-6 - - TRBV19 CASSIGQINVLTF TGTGCCAGTAGTATAGGCCAGATAAACGTCCTGACTTTC
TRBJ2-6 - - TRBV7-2 CASSLAGGGGANVLTF TGTGCCAGCAGCTTAGCGGGAGGTGGTGGGGCCAACGTCCTGACTTTC
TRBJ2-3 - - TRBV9 CASTPRVTDTQYF TGTGCCAGCACCCCCAGGGTTACAGATACGCAGTATTTT
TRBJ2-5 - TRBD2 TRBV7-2 CASSRGLAGAPAETQYF TGTGCCAGCAGCCGGGGACTAGCGGGAGCCCCGGCAGAGACCCAGTACTTC
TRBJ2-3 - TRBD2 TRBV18 CASSPWTSGSTDTQYF TGTGCCAGCTCACCTTGGACTAGCGGGAGCACAGATACGCAGTATTTT
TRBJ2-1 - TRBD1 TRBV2 CARPDRGHNEQFF TGTGCCAGGCCGGACAGGGGCCACAATGAGCAGTTCTTC
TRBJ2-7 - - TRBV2 CASTGFLYYEQYF TGTGCCAGCACAGGGTTTCTGTACTACGAGCAGTACTTC
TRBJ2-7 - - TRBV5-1 CASTLGPGGGYEQYF TGCGCCAGCACCCTTGGTCCGGGTGGAGGATACGAGCAGTACTTC
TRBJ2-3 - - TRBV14 CASRALGSTDTQYF TGTGCCAGCAGAGCGTTGGGTAGCACAGATACGCAGTATTTT
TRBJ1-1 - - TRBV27 CASSLRRSSDTEAFF TGTGCCAGCAGTTTACGGAGATCCAGCGACACTGAAGCTTTCTTT
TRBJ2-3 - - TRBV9 CASSYTAGITDTQYF TGTGCCAGCAGCTATACAGCGGGCATCACAGATACGCAGTATTTT